Listed below are T cell receptor beta chains from one sample, sequenced in a study of T cell repertoires and Cas9 in healthy adults. Only in-frame clones appear in the TCRdb table, and some are missing; sequencing was by immunoSEQ multiplex PCR. The table has 20,000 to 25,000 clones, 85% to 95% seen once. The sequenced sample consisted of CD4+ effector T cells (CD127+, CD25-, CD137-, CD154-) from PBMCs; culture status not recorded. The receptors shown here come from a human donor in good health. The CDR3 runs from the conserved cysteine through the conserved F or W. A D gene is named only where the DNA matches it firmly. Rows may omit the clone size; those that give it use once, few, many or a size class.

TRBV7-3	NA	TRBJ2-1	15	TRBD2	TGTGCCAGCAGCTCGTTCCTAGCGGGAGGTAGTGAGCAGTTCTTC	CASSSFLAGGSEQFF
TRBV6-5	NA	TRBJ2-1	14	TRBD1	TGTGCCAGCCGTTACGGGGACAGGCCACAAGAGCAGTTCTTC	CASRYGDRPQEQFF
TRBV28	NA	TRBJ1-5	14	NA	TGTGCCAGCAGTTTAAATGGACTTCATCAGCCCCAGCATTTT	CASSLNGLHQPQHF
TRBV11-2	NA	TRBJ1-6	15	TRBD1	TGTGCCAGCAGCTCTACGGGACAGATTAATTCACCCCTCCACTTT	CASSSTGQINSPLHF
TRBV12-1	NA	TRBJ1-2	14	NA	TGTGCCAGCAGCTTACAGGGGGCCGGCTATGGCTACACCTTC	CASSLQGAGYGYTF
TRBV11-2	NA	TRBJ2-7	13	NA	TGTGCCAGCAGCTTAGTTGTCCGCTACGAGCAGTACTTC	CASSLVVRYEQYF
TRBV28	NA	TRBJ1-2	14	TRBD1	TGTGCCAGCAGCTCCGACAGGGGGAAGCATGGCTACACCTTC	CASSSDRGKHGYTF
TRBV5-1	NA	TRBJ2-1	14	TRBD2	TGCGCCTCGTGGGATAGCGGGGGGGCCGGTGAGCAGTTCTTC	CASWDSGGAGEQFF
TRBV11-2	NA	TRBJ2-1	16	TRBD2	TGTGCCAGCTGTCGACGGGGGCGGGAGGCCGACAATGAGCAGTTCTTC	CASCRRGREADNEQFF
TRBV6-1	NA	TRBJ2-3	16	NA	TGTGCCAGCAGTGAAGCGCTTCGGGGGAGCACAGATACGCAGTATTTT	CASSEALRGSTDTQYF
TRBV7-2	once	TRBJ1-5	14	NA	TGTGCCAGCAGCTTGAGGGAGGGCAATCAGCCCCAGCATTTT	CASSLREGNQPQHF
TRBV7-2	NA	TRBJ2-1	16	TRBD2	TGTGCCAGCAGCTCTACTAGCGGGGGGGCCTACAATGAGCAGTTCTTC	CASSSTSGGAYNEQFF
TRBV11-3	NA	TRBJ2-7	15	NA	TGTGCCAGCAGCACCCCGCCAGGGGGGACAGACGAGCAGTACTTC	CASSTPPGGTDEQYF
TRBV19	NA	TRBJ1-1	13	NA	TGTGCCAGTAGTTTTGGTTCGAACACTGAAGCTTTCTTT	CASSFGSNTEAFF
TRBV5-1	NA	TRBJ1-1	18	TRBD1	TGCGCCAGCAGCTTGGTAGGGACAGGGAGGCCTTATGGGACTGAAGCTTTCTTT	CASSLVGTGRPYGTEAFF
TRBV4-2	NA	TRBJ2-3	16	NA	TGTGCCAGCAGCCAATTAACCAGGACATCCACAGATACGCAGTATTTT	CASSQLTRTSTDTQYF
TRBV6-5	NA	TRBJ1-2	14	TRBD1	TGTGCCACCCTTGGGACAGGCCCTAACTATGGCTACACCTTC	CATLGTGPNYGYTF
TRBV7-2	NA	TRBJ2-3	13	TRBD1	TGTGCCAGCAGCCTGGGACAGCCCGATACGCAGTATTTT	CASSLGQPDTQYF
TRBV5-6	NA	TRBJ2-5	17	NA	TGTGCCAGCAGCTTGAGTATGGGGGGCTTAGGTTTGGAGACCCAGTACTTC	CASSLSMGGLGLETQYF
TRBV7-2	NA	TRBJ1-3	17	TRBD1	TGTGCCAGCAGCTTAGGTGGGGCCAGGGGGAAAGGAAACACCATATATTTT	CASSLGGARGKGNTIYF
TRBV4-3	NA	TRBJ2-1	13	NA	TGCGCCAGCAGCCCAGGGGCCTACAATGAGCAGTTCTTC	CASSPGAYNEQFF
TRBV6-5	NA	TRBJ1-5	14	NA	TGTGCCAGCAGCCAGGGTTTCAGCAATCAGCCCCAGCATTTT	CASSQGFSNQPQHF
TRBV4-2	NA	TRBJ2-5	16	NA	TGTGCCAGCAGCTTGGCGCTATTGGATGCGAAAGAGACCCAGTACTTC	CASSLALLDAKETQYF
TRBV7-2	NA	TRBJ1-3	15	TRBD1	TGTGCCAGCAGCTTGGGACAGGGGACGGGAAACACCATATATTTT	CASSLGQGTGNTIYF
TRBV7-9	NA	TRBJ2-1	16	TRBD2	TGTGCCAGCAGCATGACTAGCGGGGTGTCCTACAATGAGCAGTTCTTC	CASSMTSGVSYNEQFF
TRBV2	NA	TRBJ2-7	15	NA	TGTGCCAGCAATGACCCGGTGGAGGTTCCCTACGAGCAGTACTTC	CASNDPVEVPYEQYF
TRBV19	NA	TRBJ2-2	14	TRBD1	TGTGCCACCAAGACAGGGGGTCGGGCCGGGGAGCTGTTTTTT	CATKTGGRAGELFF
TRBV7-2	NA	TRBJ2-5	13	NA	TGTGCCAGCAGCTTAGGTGTCGGAGAGACCCAGTACTTC	CASSLGVGETQYF
TRBV6-5	NA	TRBJ2-2	13	NA	TGTGCCAGCAGTTACGGCCGCGCCGGGGAGCTGTTTTTT	CASSYGRAGELFF
TRBV11-2	NA	TRBJ2-1	15	NA	TGTGCCAGCAGCTTAGCCCAGCATCCTATCAATGAGCAGTTCTTC	CASSLAQHPINEQFF
TRBV7-9	NA	TRBJ2-1	13	NA	TGTGCCAGCAGCTCCACCAGGGGAAATGAGCAGTTCTTC	CASSSTRGNEQFF
TRBV7-2	NA	TRBJ2-1	15	NA	TGTGCCAGCAGCGCCCGAGGGGGAACAATGAATGAGCAGTTCTTC	CASSARGGTMNEQFF
TRBV5-6	NA	TRBJ2-6	17	NA	TGTGCCAGCAGCCCCACACAGGTCCTCTCTGGGGCCAACGTCCTGACTTTC	CASSPTQVLSGANVLTF
TRBV10-3	once	TRBJ2-1	14	TRBD2	TGTGCCATCATTTTTAGCGGGATCTACAATGAGCAGTTCTTC	CAIIFSGIYNEQFF
TRBV4-3	NA	TRBJ1-5	16	NA	TGCGCCAGCAGCCAAGATGCGGCCACAGCTCCGTCGCCCCAGCATTTT	CASSQDAATAPSPQHF
TRBV28	NA	TRBJ1-1	14	NA	TGTGCCAGCAGACCCCCCTCCCGAAACACTGAAGCTTTCTTT	CASRPPSRNTEAFF
TRBV14	NA	TRBJ2-3	15	NA	TGTGCCAGCAGCCCCCGCGTGAGAGGAGCAGATACGCAGTATTTT	CASSPRVRGADTQYF
TRBV7-2	NA	TRBJ2-5	17	TRBD1	TGTGCCAGCAGCTTGTTCCCCCGACAGGGGATTCGAGAGACCCAGTACTTC	CASSLFPRQGIRETQYF
TRBV5-4	NA	TRBJ2-1	17	TRBD2	TGTGCCAGCAGCTGGACTAGCGGGGGAGGATCCTACAATGAGCAGTTCTTC	CASSWTSGGGSYNEQFF
TRBV9	NA	TRBJ2-3	13	NA	TGTGCCAGCAGCGTAACCGCCACAGATACGCAGTATTTT	CASSVTATDTQYF
TRBV7-3	NA	TRBJ2-7	13	NA	TGTGCCAGCAGCTTACGCAGAATATACGAGCAGTACTTC	CASSLRRIYEQYF
TRBV11-2	NA	TRBJ2-1	10	NA	TGTGCCAGCAGCTTACATGAGCAGTTCTTC	CASSLHEQFF
TRBV6-5	NA	TRBJ2-2	12	NA	TGTGCCAGCAGGACGTCGGGCGGGGAGCTGTTTTTT	CASRTSGGELFF
TRBV11-2	NA	TRBJ1-3	14	NA	TGTGCCAGCACCTCCCCGGGAGCTGGAAACACCATATATTTT	CASTSPGAGNTIYF
TRBV29-1	NA	TRBJ2-7	16	NA	TGCAGCGTTTCGGGCCCGCGGGGAGGGGGTCGCCACGAGCAGTACTTC	CSVSGPRGGGRHEQYF